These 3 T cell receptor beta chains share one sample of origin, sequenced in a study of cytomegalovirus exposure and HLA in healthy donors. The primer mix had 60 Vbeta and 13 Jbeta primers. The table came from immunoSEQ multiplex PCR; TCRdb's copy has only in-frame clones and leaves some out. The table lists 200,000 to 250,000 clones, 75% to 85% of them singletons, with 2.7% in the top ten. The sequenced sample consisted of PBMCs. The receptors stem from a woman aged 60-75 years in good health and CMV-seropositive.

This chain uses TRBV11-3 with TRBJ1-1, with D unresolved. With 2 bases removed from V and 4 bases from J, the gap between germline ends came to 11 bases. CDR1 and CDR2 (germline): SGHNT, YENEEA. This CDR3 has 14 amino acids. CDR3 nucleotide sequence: TGTGCCAGCAGCTTAAACACCTTAAGCACTGAAGCTTTCTTT. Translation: CASSLNTLSTEAFF. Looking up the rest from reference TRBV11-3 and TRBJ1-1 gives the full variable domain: EAGVVQSPRYKIIEKKQPVAFWCNPISGHNTLYWYLQNLGQGPELLIRYENEEAVDDSQLPKDRFSAERLKGVDSTLKIQPAELGDSAVYLCASSLNTLSTEAFFGQGTRLTVV.

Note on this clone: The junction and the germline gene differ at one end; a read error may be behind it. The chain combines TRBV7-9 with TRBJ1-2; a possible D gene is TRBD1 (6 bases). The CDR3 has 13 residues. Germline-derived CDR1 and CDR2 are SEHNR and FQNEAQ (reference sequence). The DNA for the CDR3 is TGTTCCAGCAGCTTCCAAGAAGGGGGTGGCTACACCTTC. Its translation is CSSSFQEGGGYTF.

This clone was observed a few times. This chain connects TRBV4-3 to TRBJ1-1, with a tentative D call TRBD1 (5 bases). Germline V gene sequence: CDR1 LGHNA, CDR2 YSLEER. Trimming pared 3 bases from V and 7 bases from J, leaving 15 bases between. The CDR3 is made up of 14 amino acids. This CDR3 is CASSQALQTDEAFF. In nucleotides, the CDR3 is TGCGCCAGCAGCCAGGCCTTGCAGACAGATGAAGCTTTCTTT.